The clone carrying this T cell receptor beta chain was seen many times. Time point here: persistent/refractory GD, antithyroid drugs over 5 years with positive TRAb. TCR sequences were obtained from RNA taken from PBMCs. According to the study, TCR beta libraries were built with iRepertoire HTBI primers and CDR3-region Arm-PCR. TCRdb independently ran MiXCR on the multiplex PCR reads; one entry per CDR3 protein. The sample lists approximately 470,000 distinct CDR3 sequences, around 21% occurring once. This record belongs to a study of regulatory T cells in long-lasting Graves disease. The CDR3 runs to 13 residues. The germline V gene encodes CDR1 MNHNS and CDR2 SASEGT. The ends were cut back, 5 bases at V and 8 bases at J, with 15 bases in the middle.

The sample consisted of peripheral blood mononuclear cells (PBMCs), taken when the disease was refractory, from a patient treated with antithyroid drugs. V and J are TRBV6-1 and TRBJ1-2; D gene uncertain. This TCR was sampled from a female donor with Graves disease. The DNA for the CDR3 is TGTGCCAGCAGTCCCGGGATATTGAACGGCTACACCTTC. Translated, it gives CASSPGILNGYTF.